These 20 T cell receptor beta chains were all obtained from the same sample, sequenced in a study of PD-L1 blockade in urothelial cancer. Method: immunoSEQ multiplex PCR; TCRdb's copy keeps in-frame clones and lacks some. The top ten hold roughly 16% of the sample, which has around 41,000 clones, about 83% seen once. Time point given: peripheral blood 6 weeks after treatment start. This specimen consisted of PBMCs, obtained around atezolizumab (anti-PD-L1) treatment. These receptors came from a man between 60 and 75 years old with urothelial cancer.

This CDR3 is CASSRSRDSNYGYTF. The CDR3, as DNA: TGTGCCAGTAGTAGGTCCCGGGACAGCAACTATGGCTACACCTTC. The gene calls are TRBV19 and TRBJ1-2, with TRBD1 matching 7 bases. CDR1 is LNHDA and CDR2 is SQIVND in the germline V gene (reference sequence). V lost 4 bases to trimming and J lost 2 bases; unmatched junction nucleotides: 7. The CDR3 contains 15 residues.

The rearrangement links TRBV5-6 to TRBJ2-6; perhaps TRBD1 as D (5 bases). Germline V CDR1 and CDR2: SGHDT, YYEEEE. This CDR3 has 17 amino acids. The V gene lost 2 bases and the J gene lost 2 bases, with 14 bases spanning the gap. The CDR3 region is CASSFRQSRAGANVLTF. The CDR3 DNA sequence: TGTGCCAGCAGCTTTCGACAGTCCAGGGCTGGGGCCAACGTCCTGACTTTC.

DNA of the CDR3: TGTGCCATCAGTGAGTTCCCCACTAGCGACTACGAGCAGTACTTC. This gives the protein CAISEFPTSDYEQYF. This rearrangement joins TRBV10-3 to TRBJ2-7, with 7 bases aligning to TRBD2. V trimming: 1 base; J trimming: 3 bases; junction bases outside the gene matches: 6. CDR1 ENHRY and CDR2 SYGVKD come from the germline V gene. There are 15 residues in the CDR3.

V is TRBV10-2 and J is TRBJ2-3; 9 bases align to TRBD1. Germline loops: CDR1 WSHSY, CDR2 SAAADI. CDR3 size: 15 residues. V lost 10 bases, J lost 2 bases, and 10 bases stayed unmatched. The CDR3 is CATHPGTGNTDTQYF. CDR3 nucleotide sequence: TGCGCCACCCACCCCGGGACAGGGAACACAGATACGCAGTATTTT.

The chain joins TRBV19 to TRBJ2-7, with unresolved D. The CDR3 loop spans 14 amino acids. Between the trimmed V and J ends, which lost 3 bases and 2 bases, there was a span of 11 bases. Germline assignment: CDR1 LNHDA and CDR2 SQIVND (reference sequence). CDR3 in DNA: TGTGCCAGTAGTATCCAGATTGGCCCCTACGAGCAGTACTTC. Amino acid sequence: CASSIQIGPYEQYF.

The chain couples TRBV6-5 to TRBJ2-3; D not resolved. The germline gives CDR1 MNHEY, CDR2 SVGAGI. Trimming shortened V by 6 bases and J by 5 bases, and 6 bases separated the two germline ends. The CDR3 is made up of 11 amino acids. The CDR3, as DNA: TGTGCCAGCAGCATAGAAGATACGCAGTATTTT. Residues: CASSIEDTQYF.

The rearrangement joins TRBV19 to TRBJ2-5, with a possible D match to TRBD1 (6 bases). CDR3 size: 14 residues. V was trimmed by 5 bases and J by 3 bases, leaving 13 bases between them. The germline CDR1 and CDR2 sequences are LNHDA and SQIVND (reference sequence). The CDR3 region has the DNA TGTGCCAGTAGTTTGGCAGGGGCGAAAGAGACCCAGTACTTC. Translation gives CASSLAGAKETQYF.

The J gene is TRBJ1-2, the V gene TRBV19; 7 bases fit TRBD1. Germline lookup yields CDR1 LNHDA and CDR2 SQIVND (reference sequence). V dropped 8 bases and J dropped 3; count of bases not matched to a gene: 9. The CDR3 covers 14 residues. The CDR3: CASVSTGNDYGYTF. The CDR3, as DNA: TGTGCCAGTGTCTCGACAGGGAACGACTATGGCTACACCTTC.

V is TRBV28 and J is TRBJ1-2; weak D call: TRBD1 (6 bases). From germline, CDR1 is MDHEN and CDR2 SYDVKM. The CDR3 totals 14 residues. Trimming removed 3 bases at V and 1 base at J, with 9 bases between. CDR3 nucleotides: TGTGCCAGCAGTTTGGTACAGGGTAACTATGGCTACACCTTC. Protein product: CASSLVQGNYGYTF.

This clone has just a few counts. This sequence joins TRBV15 and TRBJ1-1; D is possibly TRBD1 (6 bases). Germline CDR1 reads LNHNV; CDR2 reads YYDKDF (reference sequence). Between the trimmed V and J ends, which lost 0 bases and 7 bases, there was a span of 18 bases. The CDR3 length is 16 residues. CDR3 DNA sequence: TGTGCCACCAGCAGAGAAGGGGGGGCTGCCCTGGGTGAAGCTTTCTTT. Protein sequence: CATSREGGAALGEAFF.

The V gene is TRBV10-2, the J gene TRBJ2-3; 10 bases are a match to TRBD2. Germline values: CDR1 WSHSY, CDR2 SAAADI. The CDR3 length is 16 residues. Unmatched junction bases numbered 4, after V lost 3 bases and J lost 1 base. The CDR3 DNA reads TGCGCCAGCAGTGATCCCCTAGCGGGGGGCACAGATACGCAGTATTTT. Its protein product is CASSDPLAGGTDTQYF.

In its sample, this clone was seen once. The chain combines TRBV12-5 with TRBJ1-5; TRBD1 matches 9 bases. The CDR3 sequence is 18 residues long. J lost 2 bases, V lost 6 bases, and 14 bases had no gene match. Per germline, CDR1 LGHNT and CDR2 FRNRAP. In DNA, the CDR3 is TGTGCTAGTGGCCCGTCCCGGGACAGGGAAGGACGCAATCAGCCCCAGCATTTT. Its translation: CASGPSRDREGRNQPQHF. Full variable domain (rest looked up from reference TRBV12-5 and TRBJ1-5): DARVTQTPRHKVTEMGQEVTMRCQPILGHNTVFWYRQTMMQGLELLAYFRNRAPLDDSGMPKDRFSAEMPDATLATLKIQPSEPRDSAVYFCASGPSRDREGRNQPQHFGDGTRLSIL.

The chain employs TRBV11-3 and TRBJ2-7; D is possibly TRBD2 (5 bases). The germline CDR1 and CDR2 sequences are SGHNT and YENEEA. The V and J ends lost 0 bases and 5 bases respectively, with 8 bases between them. CDR3 length: 13 amino acids. CDR3 DNA sequence: TGTGCCAGCAGCTTAGATCAGGAGGACGAGCAGTACTTC. Encoded protein: CASSLDQEDEQYF.

This sequence joins TRBV27 and TRBJ2-1; 10 nucleotides line up with TRBD1. In germline, CDR1 is MNHEY, CDR2 SMNVEV (reference sequence). The CDR3 totals 15 residues. Trimming took 0 bases from V and 9 from J; bases not matched to a gene: 5. The CDR3 loop reads CASSLSGTGEREQFF. The CDR3 bases are TGTGCCAGCAGTTTATCGGGGACAGGGGAACGTGAGCAGTTCTTC.

The chain combines TRBV9 with TRBJ2-2; 12 bases line up with TRBD1. Germline V gene sequence: CDR1 SGDLS, CDR2 YYNGEE. The CDR3 spans 20 residues. V lost 3 bases and J lost 6; bases outside the gene matches: 18. This chain's CDR3 is CASSAPGFAWGQGAPGELFF. The CDR3 DNA follows: TGTGCCAGCAGCGCACCAGGTTTTGCGTGGGGACAGGGGGCGCCCGGGGAGCTGTTTTTT.

The chain links TRBV5-4 to TRBJ2-3; D may be TRBD1 (5 bases). V was cut by 1 base and J by 5 bases, with 11 bases left in between. Germline V gene lookup returns CDR1 SGHNT and CDR2 YYREEE (reference sequence). The CDR3 spans 14 residues. The CDR3 nucleotides are TGTGCCAGCAGCTTGAGGGGAAGTCAAGATACGCAGTATTTT. It yields the protein CASSLRGSQDTQYF.

The chain recombines TRBV28 with TRBJ2-1, with 8 bases aligning to TRBD2. The CDR3 has 16 amino acids. CDR1 and CDR2 (germline): MDHEN, SYDVKM. After removal of 5 bases from V and 6 bases from J, the junction contained 12 bases not matched to a gene. The CDR3 spells CASSPSGAGGFNEQFF. CDR3 DNA: TGTGCCAGCAGTCCCTCTGGGGCGGGGGGCTTCAATGAGCAGTTCTTC.

This chain links TRBV2 with TRBJ2-1, with 12 nucleotides matching TRBD2. With 6 bases clipped from V and 5 bases from J, the junction kept 8 bases outside the gene matches. Germline-derived CDR1 and CDR2 are SNHLY and FYNNEI. The CDR3 runs 16 residues. DNA of the CDR3: TGTGCCAGCAGAAAATCGACTAGCGGGGGAAACAATGAGCAGTTCTTC. It yields the protein CASRKSTSGGNNEQFF.

The rearrangement links TRBV5-1 to TRBJ1-1; 7 nucleotides line up with TRBD1. Germline lookup yields CDR1 SGHRS and CDR2 YFSETQ. Trimming at V came to 2 bases and at J to 0 bases, leaving 4 bases not matched to a gene. This CDR3 has 15 amino acids. Written as DNA, the CDR3 is TGCGCCAGCAGCTTATTTACAGGGGTGAACACTGAAGCTTTCTTT. Its protein product is CASSLFTGVNTEAFF. Full variable domain (outside the CDR3, taken from reference TRBV5-1 and TRBJ1-1): KAGVTQTPRYLIKTRGQQVTLSCSPISGHRSVSWYQQTPGQGLQFLFEYFSETQRNKGNFPGRFSGRQFSNSRSEMNVSTLELGDSALYLCASSLFTGVNTEAFFGQGTRLTVV.

This clone was detected a few times. The chain employs TRBV27 and TRBJ2-2, with TRBD2 as a possible D gene (5 bases). This CDR3 has 12 amino acids. Germline CDR1 and CDR2: MNHEY and SMNVEV (reference sequence). V was pared by 5 bases and J by 7 bases, with 8 bases between. The CDR3 DNA sequence: TGTGCCAGCAGTACTACTAGCGGGGAGCTGTTTTTT. This translates into CASSTTSGELFF.